This T cell receptor beta chain was captured in a study of blood T cells in healthy people across ages. Donors were systemically healthy Caucasian individuals from Russia aged roughly 6 to 90 years. A second PCR, run for roughly 7 to 11 cycles, used a sample-barcoded 5' primer plus a J-beta primer mix. Every molecule of cDNA carried a tag from a template-switch adaptor with 12 random nucleotides. TCRdb processed the 5' RACE reads anew with MiXCR; each CDR3 protein has one entry. The sample lists about 940,000 distinct CDR3 sequences, around 49% occurring once. Germline V CDR1 and CDR2: SGHTA, FQGNSA. The ends were cut back, 3 bases at V and 0 bases at J, with 8 bases in the middle. This CDR3 contains 14 residues.

The sequencing sample was made of blood. The rearrangement joins TRBV7-2 to TRBJ2-5; D ambiguous. This receptor was obtained from a man aged 25 to 40 in good health. The CDR3, as DNA: TGTGCCAGCAGCTTGGGCAGGAACCAAGAGACCCAGTACTTC. Protein product: CASSLGRNQETQYF.